This TCR beta chain was captured by sequencing in a study of vaccination and CD4 T cells after COVID-19. Background on the study: Median time from second vaccine dose to sampling was 72 days (14 to 241). Whole-study findings and limits: The study found median SARS-CoV-2-reactive clonotypes rising from 21 to 38, not significantly.

Concerning this clonotype itself: No antigen is known for it.

Treatment in this sample: roughly ten-day PBMC culture with coronavirus spike peptide pools or control peptides (ViraFEST assay). Wells contained 1.5 million to 2.5 million PBMCs each, and these were cultured with about 10 IU/ml IL-2 and about 11 ug/ml peptide pools. Cultured CD4+ T cells had their DNA profiled by the Oncomine TCR Beta short-read assay. After culture, CD4+ T cells served as the source for genomic DNA extraction. A single record per CDR3 protein comes from TCRdb applying MiXCR to the PCR reads. The sample consists of about 15,000 distinct CDR3 sequences, approximately 35% of them appearing once. The CDR3 loop spans 13 amino acids. V dropped 8 bases and J dropped 7 bases, with 12 bases sitting between them. CDR1 is MNHNS, CDR2 SASEGT, per germline.

This rearrangement joins TRBV6-1 to TRBJ1-6; D is perhaps TRBD1 (5 bases). The sequence came from a human donor with COVID-19. Input material: cultured CD4+ T cells from blood. The CDR3 nucleotides are TGTGCCAGCTGGCAGAGGGGAAATTCACCCCTCCACTTT. This sequence encodes CASWQRGNSPLHF.